The entry that follows covers one T cell receptor (beta chain) sequence. Its antigen is as yet unknown. These data are taken from a study of shared clonotypes between healthy human individuals. Background on the study: Three plates each covered CD4 naive and memory; CD8 naive two, CD8 memory one. General study points: Depth of sequencing was expected to influence donor clonotype sharing.

For sorted subsets, about 190 ng DNA per replicate equaled around 30,000 T cell genomes. Profiling relied on immunoSEQ multiplex PCR, and the TCRdb table lists in-frame clones only, not all of them. The data hold about 680,000 clones, with about 91% observed a single time. Trimming took 1 base from V and 6 from J; bases not matched to a gene: 4. Germline V gene lookup returns CDR1 SGDLS and CDR2 YYNGEE. The length of the CDR3 is 15 residues. CD45RO-negative cells were positively selected for CCR7, leaving out terminally differentiated effector memory CD45RA+ cells. Every donor, a Caucasian adult, lived in Nashville, Tennessee.

The sequencing sample was made of naive CD8+ T cells sorted from blood. This sequence was found in a man aged 25-45 years in good health. V usage is TRBV9 and J usage is TRBJ2-1, with 10 bases fitting TRBD2. CDR3 nucleotides: TGTGCCAGCAGCGTAAGCGGGAGGGGTGGCAATGAGCAGTTCTTC. As protein: CASSVSGRGGNEQFF. The full variable domain, its missing parts supplied by reference TRBV9 and TRBJ2-1, is DSGVTQTPKHLITATGQRVTLRCSPRSGDLSVYWYQQSLDQGLQFLIQYYNGEERAKGNILERFSAQQFPDLHSELNLSSLELGDSALYFCASSVSGRGGNEQFFGPGTRLTVL.